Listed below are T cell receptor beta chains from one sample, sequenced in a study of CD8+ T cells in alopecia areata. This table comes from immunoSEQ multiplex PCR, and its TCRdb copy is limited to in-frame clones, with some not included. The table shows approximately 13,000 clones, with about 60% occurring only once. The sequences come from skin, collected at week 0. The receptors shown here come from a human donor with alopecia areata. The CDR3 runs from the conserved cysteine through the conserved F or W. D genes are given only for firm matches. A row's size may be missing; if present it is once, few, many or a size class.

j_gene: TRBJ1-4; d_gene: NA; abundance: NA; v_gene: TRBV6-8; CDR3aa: CASSYSVGDEKLFF; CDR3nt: TGTGCCAGCAGTTACTCCGTAGGGGATGAAAAACTGTTTTTT
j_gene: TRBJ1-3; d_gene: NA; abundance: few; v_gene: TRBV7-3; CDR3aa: CASSFTGLSGNTIYF; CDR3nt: TGTGCCAGCAGCTTTACAGGGTTGAGTGGAAACACCATATATTTT
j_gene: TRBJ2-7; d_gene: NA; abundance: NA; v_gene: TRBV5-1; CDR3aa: CASSFVLRPLPYEQYF; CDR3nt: TGCGCCAGCAGCTTCGTCCTCAGACCGTTACCCTACGAGCAGTACTTC
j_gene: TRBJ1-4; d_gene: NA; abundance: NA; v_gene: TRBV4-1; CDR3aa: CASSQGWQGMGRTNEKLFF; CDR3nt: TGCGCCAGCAGCCAAGGGTGGCAGGGGATGGGCCGCACTAATGAAAAACTGTTTTTT
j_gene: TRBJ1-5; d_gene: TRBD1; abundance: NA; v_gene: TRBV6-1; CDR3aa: CASRGTGNQPQHF; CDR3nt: TGTGCCAGCAGGGGGACAGGGAATCAGCCCCAGCATTTT
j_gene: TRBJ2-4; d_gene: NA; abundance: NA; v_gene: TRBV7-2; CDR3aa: CASSLERGARKNIQYF; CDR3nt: TGTGCCAGCAGCTTAGAACGGGGGGCGCGTAAAAACATTCAGTACTTC
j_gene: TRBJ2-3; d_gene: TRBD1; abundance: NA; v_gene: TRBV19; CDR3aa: CASSDSGGIADTQYF; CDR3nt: TGTGCCAGTAGTGATTCAGGGGGAATCGCAGATACGCAGTATTTT
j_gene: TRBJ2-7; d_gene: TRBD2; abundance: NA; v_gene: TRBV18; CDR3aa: CASSKIPGLAGGSEQYF; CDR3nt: TGTGCCAGCTCGAAGATCCCGGGACTAGCGGGGGGATCCGAGCAGTACTTC
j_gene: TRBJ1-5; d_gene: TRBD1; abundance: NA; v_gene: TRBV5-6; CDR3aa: CASSFAGGQGNQPQHF; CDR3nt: TGTGCCAGCAGCTTCGCTGGGGGACAGGGGAATCAGCCCCAGCATTTT
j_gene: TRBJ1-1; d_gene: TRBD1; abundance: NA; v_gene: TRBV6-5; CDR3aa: CASSLRQGLTEAFF; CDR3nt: TGTGCCAGCAGTCTTCGACAGGGGCTAACGGAAGCTTTCTTT
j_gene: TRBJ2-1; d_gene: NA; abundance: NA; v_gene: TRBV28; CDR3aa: CASSSRLVPSTVEQFF; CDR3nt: TGTGCCAGCAGTTCCCGACTAGTTCCCTCTACCGTTGAGCAGTTCTTC
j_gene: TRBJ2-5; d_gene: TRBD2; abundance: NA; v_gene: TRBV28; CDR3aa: CASSSPALLAGQETQYF; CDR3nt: TGTGCCAGCAGTTCCCCCGCCCTCTTAGCGGGCCAAGAGACCCAGTACTTC
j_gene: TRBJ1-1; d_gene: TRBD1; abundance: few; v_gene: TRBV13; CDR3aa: CASSLGMTGGADTEAFF; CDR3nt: TGTGCCAGCAGCTTAGGAATGACAGGGGGAGCGGACACTGAAGCTTTCTTT
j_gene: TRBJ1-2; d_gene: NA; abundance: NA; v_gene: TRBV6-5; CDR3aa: CASGGFDYGYTF; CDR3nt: TGTGCCAGTGGGGGTTTTGACTATGGCTACACCTTC
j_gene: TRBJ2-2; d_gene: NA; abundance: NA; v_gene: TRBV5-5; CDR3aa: CASRKGPSRTGELFF; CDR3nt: TGTGCCAGCAGAAAGGGACCCTCCCGCACCGGGGAGCTGTTTTTT
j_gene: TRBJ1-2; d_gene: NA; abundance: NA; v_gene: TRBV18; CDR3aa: CASSLFSGFHGYTF; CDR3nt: TGTGCCAGCTCACTTTTTTCGGGCTTTCATGGCTACACCTTC
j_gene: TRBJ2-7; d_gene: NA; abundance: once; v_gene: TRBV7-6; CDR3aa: CASSLARGASSEQYF; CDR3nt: TGTGCCAGCAGCTTAGCCCGGGGGGCGTCGTCCGAGCAGTACTTC
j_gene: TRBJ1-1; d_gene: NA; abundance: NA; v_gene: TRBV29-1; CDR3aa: CSPRALNTEAFF; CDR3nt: TGCAGCCCCAGGGCCCTGAACACTGAAGCTTTCTTT
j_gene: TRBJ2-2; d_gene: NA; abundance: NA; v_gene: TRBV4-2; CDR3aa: CASSQGHRAAGELFF; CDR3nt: TGTGCCAGCAGCCAAGGGCACAGGGCGGCCGGGGAGCTGTTTTTT
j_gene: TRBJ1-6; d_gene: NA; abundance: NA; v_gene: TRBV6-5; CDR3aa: CASSDWARDSPLHF; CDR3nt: TGTGCCAGCAGTGATTGGGCGAGAGATTCACCCCTCCACTTT
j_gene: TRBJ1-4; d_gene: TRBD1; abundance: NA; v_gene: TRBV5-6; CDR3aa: CASKEQGLATNEKLFF; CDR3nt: TGTGCCAGCAAGGAACAGGGGCTCGCAACTAATGAAAAACTGTTTTTT
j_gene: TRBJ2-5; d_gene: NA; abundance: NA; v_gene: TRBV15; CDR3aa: CATSRFGGSETQYF; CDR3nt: TGTGCCACCAGCAGGTTTGGGGGGTCAGAGACCCAGTACTTC
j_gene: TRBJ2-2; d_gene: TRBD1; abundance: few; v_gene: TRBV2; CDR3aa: CASRRQGVSGELFF; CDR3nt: TGTGCCAGCAGGCGACAGGGGGTCTCCGGGGAGCTGTTTTTT